The clone carrying this T cell receptor (beta chain) was seen a single time. This sample is part of a study of PD-L1 blockade in urothelial cancer. Study-wide context: Twenty-five of 29 patients were males with bladder-origin urothelial cancer. Patients arrived having already received 0 to 3 prior chemotherapy regimens.

Time point: pretreatment peripheral blood. Assay: immunoSEQ multiplex PCR; the TCRdb copy retains only in-frame clones and omits some. The sample has nearly 35,000 clones, around 82% seen once. CDR3 length: 14 residues. Unmatched junction bases numbered 5, after V lost 3 bases and J lost 4 bases. Germline lookup yields CDR1 SGHNT and CDR2 YENEEA. V is TRBV11-3 and J is TRBJ2-7, with TRBD1 matching 8 bases. This receptor was taken from a man in his fifties or sixties with urothelial cancer. Sequences were derived from PBMCs, sampled around atezolizumab (anti-PD-L1) treatment. Written as DNA, the CDR3 is TGTGCCAGCAGCTTCAGGGGGCGCGGTTACGAGCAGTACTTC. As protein: CASSFRGRGYEQYF.